A selection of T cell receptor beta chains follows, all from one sample in a study of T cell repertoires in cytomegalovirus infection. No antigen is known for these receptors. TCRdb re-derived calls from the reads in MiXCR, one entry per CDR3 protein. The sample has 550,000 to 700,000 distinct CDR3 sequences, approximately 40% seen once. The specimen comprised cultured PBMCs, sampled from culture after CMV antigen stimulation. The origin of the receptors is a human donor in good health (CMV status not recorded). Some clones in this sample may be carry-over from other donors' samples. Each CDR3 is given with its conserved first and last residue. The order of the fields is V gene, clone size, D gene, J gene, CDR3 DNA, CDR3 protein. D genes are given only for firm matches. The size entry is marked missing in some rows and otherwise reads once, few, many or a size class.

TRBV28	-	-	TRBJ2-7	TGTGCCAGCAGTTTACCAGGGGTCGACGAGCAGTACTTC	CASSLPGVDEQYF
TRBV6-2/TRBV6-3	-	TRBD1	TRBJ2-1	TGTGCCAGCAGTTACATACTGGAAACAGGGGGCTCCTACAATGAGCAGTTCTTC	CASSYILETGGSYNEQFF
TRBV7-3	-	-	TRBJ2-1	TGTGCCAGCAGCAACGACAGGGGCCAGCGGGGGTACAATGAGCAGTTCTTC	CASSNDRGQRGYNEQFF
TRBV5-4	-	TRBD1	TRBJ1-1	TGTGCCAGCAGCTTGCAGACAGGGTCTAACACTGAAGCTTTCTTT	CASSLQTGSNTEAFF
TRBV20-1	-	-	TRBJ2-5	TGCAGTGCCCCTATGGAGGGGGCTGAGACCCAGTACTTC	CSAPMEGAETQYF
TRBV4-2	-	TRBD1	TRBJ1-5	TGTGCCAGCAGCCAAACTTGGACAGGGGATCAGCCCCAGCATTTT	CASSQTWTGDQPQHF
TRBV4-1	-	TRBD2	TRBJ2-2	TGCGCCAGCAGCCTACGGGGGGTCAGTCCCGGGGAGCTGTTTTTT	CASSLRGVSPGELFF
TRBV4-3	few	TRBD2	TRBJ2-3	TGCGCCAGCAGCCAAGAAGTCCTACCTAGCGGGAGATACGCAGATACGCAGTATTTT	CASSQEVLPSGRYADTQYF
TRBV28	-	-	TRBJ1-1	TGTGCCAGCCTCGCCTCCACCGGTGGGACTGAAGCTTTCTTT	CASLASTGGTEAFF
TRBV19	-	TRBD2	TRBJ2-3	TGTGCCAGTAGTATAACTTCCGGCCTCTCGAGCGGGGCAGATACGCAGTATTTT	CASSITSGLSSGADTQYF
TRBV15	-	-	TRBJ1-5	TGTGCCACCAGCAGAGATATCGGAGGGGAGCTTTATCAGCCCCAGCATTTT	CATSRDIGGELYQPQHF
TRBV5-1	-	-	TRBJ2-7	TGCGCCAGCAGCTTGTCTACCTCTGTTGTACCTCGCGAGCAGTACTTC	CASSLSTSVVPREQYF
TRBV7-9	-	-	TRBJ2-1	TGTGCCAGCAGTTCCGCGGTTGGGGAGCAGTTCTTC	CASSSAVGEQFF
TRBV7-2	-	-	TRBJ2-3	TGTGCCAGCAGCTTGGAGCGAGGGGGGGATACGCAGTATTTT	CASSLERGGDTQYF
TRBV7-6	-	-	TRBJ2-1	TGTGCCAGCACCCGATACCGAGGGGGGCCCTTTAACAATGAGCAGTTCTTC	CASTRYRGGPFNNEQFF
TRBV20-1	-	TRBD1	TRBJ2-7	TGCAGTGCCAGGGACAGTTCCGAGCAGTACTTC	CSARDSSEQYF
TRBV7-2	-	TRBD1	TRBJ2-1	TGTGCCAGCAGCCCCCAGGGACAGGACAATGAGCAGTTCTTC	CASSPQGQDNEQFF
TRBV20-1	-	-	TRBJ1-4	TGCAGTGCTAGTGAGCCTCCAAATGAAAAACTGTTTTTT	CSASEPPNEKLFF
TRBV19	-	TRBD2	TRBJ2-7	TGTGCCAGTAGTATGGGGATAAATAGCGGGAGTACCTACGAGCAGTACTTC	CASSMGINSGSTYEQYF
TRBV20-1	-	-	TRBJ2-3	TGCAGTGCTAGAGACCCGGACAGCCAGATGGCAGATACGCAGTATTTT	CSARDPDSQMADTQYF
TRBV7-2	few	-	TRBJ1-6	TGTGCCAGCAGCCCCCGTGGATCCACCGCTTCACCCCTCCACTTT	CASSPRGSTASPLHF
TRBV5-3	once	-	TRBJ1-2	TGTGCCAGCAGTCCCCGGTCGGGAAACTATGGCTACACCTTC	CASSPRSGNYGYTF
TRBV7-2	-	-	TRBJ2-5	TGTGCTGCCAGGGGGGGCGGGGTAGAGACCCAGTACTTC	CAARGGGVETQYF
TRBV4-1	-	-	TRBJ2-1	TGTGCCAGCAGCCAACCCCAAACAAGGATCAATGAGCAGTTCTTC	CASSQPQTRINEQFF
TRBV30	-	-	TRBJ1-1	TGTGCCTGGAGTGTAGTATGGACTGAAGCTTTCTTT	CAWSVVWTEAFF
TRBV7-9	-	-	TRBJ2-1	TGTGCCAGCAGCTTAATTGGCGGAAACTACAATGAGCAGTTCTTC	CASSLIGGNYNEQFF
TRBV6-2/TRBV6-3	-	-	TRBJ2-7	TGTGCCAGCAGTTACTCTCCCCCAACCTACGAGCAGTACTTC	CASSYSPPTYEQYF
TRBV20-1	few	-	TRBJ2-5	TGCAGTGCAAGAGGGGGTGTCTTAGTAGGGGAGACCCAGTACTTC	CSARGGVLVGETQYF
TRBV7-9	-	TRBD1	TRBJ2-1	TGTGCCAGCGGCCAGGGGGCTAGCGTCAATGAGCAGTTCTTC	CASGQGASVNEQFF
TRBV7-2	-	TRBD2	TRBJ2-1	TGTGCCAGCAGCTTACAACTAGCGGGAGATGCTAGCTTC	CASSLQLAGDASF
TRBV7-6	-	TRBD2	TRBJ2-7	TGTGCCAGCAGCTTGGAGCGGGGGCTTCCCTACGAGCAGTACTTC	CASSLERGLPYEQYF